A single sample gave rise to the 24 T cell receptor beta chains below, sequenced in a study of cytomegalovirus exposure and HLA in healthy donors. PCR used 60 Vbeta primers and 13 Jbeta primers. The assay was immunoSEQ multiplex PCR, and TCRdb's table has in-frame clones only and misses some. The sample includes approximately 140,000 clones. The sequenced material came from PBMCs. Receptors originate from a woman under 30 in good health and CMV-seronegative.

The DNA of the CDR3 is TGCGCCAGCAGCTCGGGACAGACCTACAATGAGCAGTTCTTC. Its protein product is CASSSGQTYNEQFF. The chain uses TRBV5-1 and TRBJ2-1; 7 bases are a match to TRBD1. CDR1 and CDR2 (germline): SGHRS, YFSETQ. The CDR3 covers 14 residues. V lost 3 bases, J lost 2 bases, and 2 bases stayed unmatched.

V gene TRBV18 combines with J gene TRBJ1-2; 10 nucleotides line up with TRBD1. CDR1 is KGHSH, CDR2 LQKENI, per germline. V was clipped by 2 bases and J by 6 bases; unmatched bases: 15. The CDR3 has 18 residues. CDR3 nucleotide sequence: TGTGCCAGCTCACCAGCTGCCCCCCTGACAGGGGGCTCCCATGGCTACACCTTC. Translation: CASSPAAPLTGGSHGYTF.

V usage is TRBV6-5 and J usage is TRBJ2-7, with 10 bases fitting TRBD1. J lost 4 bases, V lost 5 bases, and 8 bases had no gene match. This CDR3 is built from 15 residues. Germline CDR1 is MNHEY and CDR2 is SVGAGI. CDR3 sequence: CASSRTGGRYYEQYV. In nucleotides, the CDR3 is TGTGCCAGCAGTAGGACAGGGGGAAGATATTACGAGCAGTACGTC.

The chain has TRBV29-1 and TRBJ1-1; D is unresolved. V lost 6 bases to trimming and J lost 1 base, with 9 bases between them. CDR1 and CDR2 from the germline V gene are SQVTM and ANQGSEA. This CDR3 comprises 12 residues. CDR3 sequence: CSVGSANTEAFF. Here the CDR3 DNA reads TGCAGCGTCGGGAGTGCGAACACTGAAGCTTTCTTT.

The chain is built from TRBV15 and TRBJ2-1, with 15 positions matching TRBD2. Germline CDR1 reads LNHNV; CDR2 reads YYDKDF (reference sequence). V lost 5 bases, J lost 13 bases, and 9 bases stayed unmatched. The CDR3 runs to 15 residues. CDR3 coding DNA: TGTGCCACCAGCGGAGGACTAGCGGGAGGGGAAGGACAGTTCTTC. Amino acid sequence: CATSGGLAGGEGQFF.

The chain combines TRBV7-9 with TRBJ2-1, with D possibly matching TRBD2 (7 bases). Germline CDR1 SEHNR, CDR2 FQNEAQ (reference sequence). Between the trimmed V and J ends, which lost 1 base and 6 bases, there was a span of 10 bases. This CDR3 has 14 amino acids. The CDR3 nucleotides are TGTGCCAGCAGCTTAGGGGGAGGGGGCAATGAGCAGTTCTTC. Its protein product is CASSLGGGGNEQFF.

This chain connects TRBV6-5 to TRBJ2-5; 7 bases line up with TRBD1. CDR1 and CDR2 from the germline V gene are MNHEY and SVGAGI. V shed 2 bases and J 4 bases; nucleotides not matched to a gene: 4. This CDR3 region has 14 residues. The CDR3 protein is CASSYPGQPETQYF. Here the CDR3 DNA reads TGTGCCAGCAGTTACCCGGGACAGCCAGAGACCCAGTACTTC.

The chain joins TRBV6-1 to TRBJ2-2, with D maybe TRBD1 (6 bases). V was pared by 6 bases and J by 7 bases, with 18 bases between. The CDR3 runs 15 residues. Germline-derived CDR1 and CDR2 are MNHNS and SASEGT. The CDR3 loop reads CASRATGFSVGELFF. Here the CDR3 DNA reads TGTGCCAGCAGAGCTACAGGGTTCTCAGTCGGGGAGCTGTTTTTT.

The V call is TRBV9, the J call TRBJ1-1; D not resolved. Germline V gene data show CDR1 as SGDLS and CDR2 as YYNGEE. V was pared by 1 base and J by 4 bases, with 8 bases between. The CDR3 covers 13 residues. CDR3 protein: CASSVLGSTEAFF. The CDR3, as DNA: TGTGCCAGCAGCGTATTGGGGAGCACTGAAGCTTTCTTT.

The gene calls are TRBV29-1 and TRBJ2-1, with 7 bases fitting TRBD2. Trimming removed 2 bases from V and 8 bases from J; junction bases left unmatched: 9. The CDR3 has 14 amino acids. Per germline, CDR1 SQVTM and CDR2 ANQGSEA. CDR3 in amino acids: CSVERWEGSDEQFF. The CDR3, as DNA: TGCAGCGTTGAACGGTGGGAGGGGAGCGATGAGCAGTTCTTC.

This chain links TRBV6-6 with TRBJ2-7; TRBD1 matches at 7 bases. V lost 6 bases, J lost 0 bases, and 5 bases stayed unmatched. The CDR3 loop spans 14 amino acids. CDR1 is MNHNY, CDR2 SVGAGI, per germline (reference sequence). The CDR3 region has the DNA TGTGCCAGCAGGATCGACAGGGACTCCTACGAGCAGTACGTC. Translated: CASRIDRDSYEQYV.

CDR3: CAISSGLADTQYF. The DNA of the CDR3 is TGTGCCATCAGTAGCGGGTTGGCAGATACGCAGTATTTT. The chain uses TRBV10-3 and TRBJ2-3; the D gene is possibly TRBD2 (6 bases). The CDR3 has 13 residues. The germline V gene has CDR1 ENHRY and CDR2 SYGVKD. Trimming pared 5 bases from V and 4 bases from J, leaving 10 bases between.

The chain couples TRBV6-6 to TRBJ1-5; 10 bases agree with TRBD1. This CDR3 contains 16 residues. V trimming: 6 bases; J trimming: 5 bases; junction bases outside the gene matches: 10. Germline-derived CDR1 and CDR2 are MNHNY and SVGAGI (reference sequence). In DNA, the CDR3 is TGTGCCAGCAGGCAATCAAGACAGGGGGCAGATCAGCCCCAGCATTTT. Its translation: CASRQSRQGADQPQHF.

This chain links TRBV7-9 with TRBJ1-5, with TRBD1 as a possible D gene (6 bases). Germline V gives CDR1 SEHNR, CDR2 FQNEAQ (reference sequence). The CDR3 consists of 15 residues. Trimming stripped 2 bases from V and 0 bases from J, with 8 bases between. CDR3 loop: CASSLRTDSNQPQHF. CDR3 in DNA: TGTGCCAGCAGCTTAAGGACAGATAGCAATCAGCCCCAGCATTTT.

The chain combines TRBV10-1 with TRBJ2-3; 9 bases are shared with TRBD1. With 9 bases clipped from V and 6 bases from J, the junction kept 7 bases outside the gene matches. The CDR3 covers 13 residues. Looked up from germline, CDR1 is WNHNN and CDR2 is SYGVQD (reference sequence). CDR3 sequence reads: CASSTGGADTQYF. The CDR3 DNA sequence: TGCGCCAGTAGTACAGGGGGCGCCGATACGCAGTATTTT.

The chain is built from TRBV2 and TRBJ2-5; D perhaps matches TRBD2 (6 bases). This CDR3 comprises 13 residues. The V gene's germline CDR1 is SNHLY and CDR2 FYNNEI. V was pared by 8 bases and J by 0 bases, with 10 bases between. The CDR3 sequence: CASGERDQETQYF. The CDR3 DNA reads as TGTGCCAGCGGAGAGCGGGACCAAGAGACCCAGTACTTC. Full variable domain (missing parts from reference TRBV2 and TRBJ2-5): EPEVTQTPSHQVTQMGQEVILRCVPISNHLYFYWYRQILGQKVEFLVSFYNNEISEKSEIFDDQFSVERPDGSNFTLKIRSTKLEDSAMYFCASGERDQETQYFGPGTRLLVL.

The chain employs TRBV4-2 and TRBJ2-3, with 7 nucleotides matching TRBD1. Per the germline V gene, CDR1 is LGHNA and CDR2 is YNFKEQ. This CDR3 is 16 amino acids long. J lost 4 bases, V lost 0 bases, and 7 bases had no gene match. In DNA form, the CDR3 reads TGTGCCAGCAGCCAAGAAGAGGGGGCAAGATCAGATACGCAGTATTTT. Translated: CASSQEEGARSDTQYF.

This sequence joins TRBV9 and TRBJ2-3; possible D gene TRBD2, 5 bases. V lost 0 bases to trimming and J lost 5 bases, with 19 bases between them. Germline CDR1 and CDR2: SGDLS and YYNGEE. The CDR3 is 17 residues long. CDR3 sequence (DNA): TGTGCCAGCAGCGTAGCTACGGGGATGTTGGGCGGAGATACGCAGTATTTT. Encoded protein: CASSVATGMLGGDTQYF.

The chain carries TRBV7-9 and TRBJ2-1; 9 bases fit TRBD2. CDR1 is SEHNR, CDR2 FQNEAQ, per germline (reference sequence). V trimming: 2 bases; J trimming: 9 bases; junction bases outside the gene matches: 11. The CDR3 loop spans 16 amino acids. CDR3 sequence reads: CASSLPSLAGDGEQFF. The CDR3 coding sequence is TGTGCCAGCAGCTTACCCTCACTAGCGGGTGATGGTGAGCAGTTCTTC.

CDR3 coding DNA: TGTGCCAGCTCACCCGCCACCCAGGGGGATACGCAGTATTTT. Its protein product is CASSPATQGDTQYF. The V and J genes are TRBV18 and TRBJ2-3; possibly TRBD1 for D (6 bases). Germline CDR1 and CDR2: KGHSH and LQKENI. The CDR3 is made up of 14 amino acids. Trimming shortened V by 3 bases and J by 6 bases, and 13 bases separated the two germline ends.

This rearrangement joins TRBV5-6 to TRBJ1-5; perhaps TRBD1 as D (6 bases). Germline V CDR1 and CDR2: SGHDT, YYEEEE. This CDR3 comprises 15 residues. V was clipped by 3 bases and J by 2 bases, with 12 bases between them. The CDR3 DNA reads as TGTGCCAGCAGCTCACAGGGTATCGGCAATCAGCCCCAGCATTTT. Protein sequence: CASSSQGIGNQPQHF.

The chain is built from TRBV19 and TRBJ1-4; perhaps TRBD1 as D (5 bases). Germline V CDR1 and CDR2: LNHDA, SQIVND (reference sequence). V was pared by 6 bases and J by 6 bases, with 17 bases between. The CDR3 spans 15 residues. CDR3 region: CASREWRGAYEKLFF. For the CDR3, the DNA is TGTGCCAGTAGGGAGTGGAGGGGCGCTTATGAAAAACTGTTTTTT.

This chain links TRBV30 with TRBJ1-4, with a weak D call TRBD1 (5 bases). Trimming cost V 0 bases and J 3 bases, with 8 bases left between them. Germline CDR1 GTSNPN, CDR2 SVGIG (reference sequence). This CDR3 has 14 residues. The CDR3 region has the DNA TGTGCCTGGAGTGTTCAGGGATCTAATGAAAAACTGTTTTTT. Translating it yields CAWSVQGSNEKLFF. Filled out from reference TRBV30 and TRBJ1-4, the complete variable domain reads SQTIHQWPATLVQPVGSPLSLECTVEGTSNPNLYWYRQAAGRGLQLLFYSVGIGQISSEVPQNLSASRPQDRQFILSSKKLLLSDSGFYLCAWSVQGSNEKLFFGSGTQLSVL.

This chain joins TRBV9 and TRBJ2-7; 9 bases map to TRBD1. The length of the CDR3 is 15 residues. The J segment lost 5 bases and the V segment lost 3 bases, leaving 9 bases of the junction unmatched. The germline V gene has CDR1 SGDLS and CDR2 YYNGEE. DNA for the CDR3: TGTGCCAGCAGCGGGACCGGGACAGGGATCCACGAGCAGTACTTC. This translates into CASSGTGTGIHEQYF.